This T cell receptor beta chain was observed in a study of cytomegalovirus exposure and HLA in healthy donors. The study, taken as a whole, reports: For most subjects, TCR beta sequences were reported to predict HLA-A and HLA-B alleles with accuracy. Upon later analysis, TCR association rates were observed to vary by HLA locus, being highest for DRB1 and lowest for HLA-C.

About this clone: Its cognate antigen is unknown.

V shed 3 bases, J shed 5 bases, and the junction held 5 bases outside the gene matches. The germline V gene has CDR1 SNHLY and CDR2 FYNNEI. This CDR3 region has 14 residues. The primer mix had 60 Vbeta and 13 Jbeta primers. The repertoire was sequenced with immunoSEQ multiplex PCR; TCRdb's copy has only in-frame clones and lacks some. Among about 150,000 clones listed, 60% to 80% were seen once. The gene calls are TRBV2 and TRBJ2-3, with 7 nucleotides matching TRBD1. This receptor was taken from a young man in good health and CMV-seronegative. The source material was PBMCs. CDR3 residues: CASSDPQGVDTQYF. CDR3 nucleotide sequence: TGTGCCAGCAGTGATCCCCAGGGGGTAGATACGCAGTATTTT.